This entry lists 29 T cell receptor beta chains sequenced from one sample in a study of shared clonotypes between healthy human individuals. Sequencing used immunoSEQ multiplex PCR; TCRdb keeps in-frame clones, though not all of them. The repertoire consists of some 2,000,000 clones, with approximately 94% occurring once and the leading ten covering around 1.1%. CD45RO-negative CD8 cells positively selected for CCR7 made up the naive population, which excluded terminally differentiated effector memory CD45RA+ cells. Sequencing input: naive CD8+ T cells sorted from blood. Receptors originate from a man aged 18 to 30 in good health.

The J gene is TRBJ1-6, the V gene TRBV21-1; the table's D call, TRBD1, has no DNA check behind it. TRBV21-1 is tagged as a pseudogene. This CDR3 contains 11 residues. For the CDR3, the DNA is TGTGCCAGCGACAGGATTTCACCCCTCCACTTT. It translates to CASDRISPLHF.

The chain uses TRBV27 and TRBJ1-5; D gene uncertain. This CDR3 is built from 14 residues. The germline V gene has CDR1 MNHEY and CDR2 SMNVEV (reference sequence). Trimming pared 8 bases from V and 0 bases from J, leaving 11 bases between. CDR3 in amino acids: CASGVWDSNQPQHF. In nucleotides, the CDR3 is TGTGCCAGCGGGGTATGGGATAGCAATCAGCCCCAGCATTTT.

On this clone: The same CDR3 can be traced to other DNA sequences in this sample. In DNA form, the CDR3 reads TGTGCCAGCAGCTTAGGGGGGTTGGAGACCCAGTACTTC. As protein: CASSLGGLETQYF. The chain has TRBV7-9 and TRBJ2-5; D could derive from TRBD1 or TRBD2 (5 bases each). CDR3 length equals 13 residues. Germline assignment: CDR1 SEHNR and CDR2 FQNEAQ (reference sequence). Trimming left V 1 base short and J 5 bases short, with 8 bases between. The full variable domain, rest sourced from reference TRBV7-9 and TRBJ2-5, is DTGVSQNPRHKITKRGQNVTFRCDPISEHNRLYWYRQTLGQGPEFLTYFQNEAQLEKSRLLSDRFSAERPKGSFSTLEIQRTEQGDSAMYLCASSLGGLETQYFGPGTRLLVL.

The chain has TRBV7-3 and TRBJ1-6; maybe TRBD1 (6 bases). The germline V gene encodes CDR1 SGHTA and CDR2 FQGTGA. This CDR3 is 14 amino acids long. Between the trimmed V and J ends, which lost 5 bases and 4 bases, there was a span of 9 bases. In DNA, the CDR3 is TGTGCCAGCAGCGAAACAGGGTATAATTCACCCCTCCACTTT. Encoded protein: CASSETGYNSPLHF.

J is TRBJ2-2 and V is TRBV6-1; 7 bases map to TRBD1. J gave up 3 bases and V 4 bases, and 5 bases lay outside the gene matches. CDR3 size: 15 residues. Germline loops: CDR1 MNHNS, CDR2 SASEGT. CDR3 in amino acids: CASSATGWDTGELFF. For the CDR3, the DNA is TGTGCCAGCAGTGCGACAGGGTGGGACACCGGGGAGCTGTTTTTT.

The J gene is TRBJ2-6, the V gene TRBV5-6; D gene unclear. The CDR3 is 13 amino acids. CDR1 and CDR2 (germline): SGHDT, YYEEEE. Trimming removed 4 bases at V and 7 bases at J, with 9 bases between. The CDR3 reads CASSPGDANVLTF. The DNA of the CDR3 is TGTGCCAGCAGCCCAGGAGACGCCAACGTCCTGACTTTC.

The rearrangement joins TRBV7-8 to TRBJ2-7; D is ambiguous. This CDR3 contains 14 residues. In germline, CDR1 is SGHVS, CDR2 FQNEAQ. V lost 2 bases to trimming and J lost 2 bases, with 10 bases between them. CDR3 residues: CASSLLGSAYEQYF. In DNA form, the CDR3 reads TGTGCCAGCAGCTTATTGGGGTCGGCCTACGAGCAGTACTTC.

Remarks on this clone: The sample carries other DNA sequences with the same CDR3. J is TRBJ2-7 and V is TRBV6-6, with 7 positions matching TRBD2. Trimming at V came to 0 bases and at J to 3 bases, leaving 2 bases not matched to a gene. CDR1 MNHNY and CDR2 SVGAGI come from the germline V gene (reference sequence). This CDR3 region has 14 residues. CDR3 residues: CASSYSGGDYEQYF. DNA of the CDR3: TGTGCCAGCAGTTACTCGGGGGGGGACTACGAGCAGTACTTC.

The chain combines TRBV28 with TRBJ1-1; no reliable D call. The CDR3 is 15 residues long. Trimming removed 3 bases at V and 1 base at J, with 12 bases between. Germline lookup yields CDR1 MDHEN and CDR2 SYDVKM. DNA for the CDR3: TGTGCCAGCAGTTTTTCCCCCGTGACGAACACTGAAGCTTTCTTT. Translation: CASSFSPVTNTEAFF.

The J gene is TRBJ2-7, the V gene TRBV10-2, with TRBD2 identical over 9 bases. V was clipped by 4 bases and J by 2 bases; unmatched bases: 6. Germline V gives CDR1 WSHSY, CDR2 SAAADI. This CDR3 is 15 amino acids long. Here the CDR3 DNA reads TGCGCCAGCAGTGGACTAGCGGAGGGAACCTACGAGCAGTACTTC. Encoded protein: CASSGLAEGTYEQYF.

The chain has TRBV25-1 and TRBJ2-7; the D call may be TRBD1 or TRBD2 (5 bases each). V gave up 2 bases and J gave up 6 bases, with 14 bases separating them. Germline assignment: CDR1 MGHDK and CDR2 SYGVNS. This CDR3 has 14 residues. The CDR3 DNA follows: TGTGCCAGCAGTGAAGAGGGGACGGCGCCCGAGCAGTACTTC. Encoded protein: CASSEEGTAPEQYF.

The CDR3 here is CASSIAGTTGEKLFF. The CDR3 DNA reads TGTGCCAGTAGTATCGCCGGGACAACAGGAGAAAAACTGTTTTTT. V usage is TRBV19 and J usage is TRBJ1-4; TRBD1 might be the D (6 bases). The germline V gene encodes CDR1 LNHDA and CDR2 SQIVND (reference sequence). The CDR3 has 15 residues. The V end lost 3 bases, the J end lost 8 bases, and 16 bases lay between the germline ends.

This clone has only one observation. The chain employs TRBV12-5 and TRBJ2-3; D remains unclear. The CDR3 spans 16 residues. Trimming shortened V by 4 bases and J by 4 bases, and 18 bases separated the two germline ends. Germline V CDR1 and CDR2: LGHNT, FRNRAP. DNA for the CDR3: TGTGCTAGTGGTTCTAGAGACGGGCTCGTCCCAGATACGCAGTATTTT. Encoded protein: CASGSRDGLVPDTQYF.

V is TRBV28 and J is TRBJ2-3; D is perhaps TRBD2 (6 bases). The CDR3 contains 13 residues. Trimming cost V 4 bases and J 5 bases, with 10 bases left between them. Germline assignment: CDR1 MDHEN and CDR2 SYDVKM. The CDR3 region has the DNA TGTGCCAGCAGTTCCCGGGACTTAGATACGCAGTATTTT. It is translated as CASSSRDLDTQYF.

The rearrangement joins TRBV4-1 to TRBJ2-1; 13 bases are a match to TRBD2. CDR3 size: 17 residues. Germline CDR1 reads MGHRA; CDR2 reads YSYEKL. The ends lost 1 base at V and 8 bases at J; junction bases unmatched: 8. The CDR3 coding sequence is TGCGCCAGCAGCCAAGGACTAGCGGGAGGAAATCGCGATGAGCAGTTCTTC. Translation gives CASSQGLAGGNRDEQFF.

The chain is built from TRBV30 and TRBJ1-1; the D gene is possibly TRBD1 (5 bases). In germline, CDR1 is GTSNPN, CDR2 SVGIG (reference sequence). The CDR3 length is 15 residues. The V end lost 0 bases, the J end lost 3 bases, and 14 bases lay between the germline ends. The CDR3 nucleotides are TGTGCCTGGAGTGTACAGTACGGGGGGGACACTGAAGCTTTCTTT. This encodes CAWSVQYGGDTEAFF.

The chain recombines TRBV15 with TRBJ1-1; D possibly corresponds to TRBD1 (5 bases). Germline V gene lookup returns CDR1 LNHNV and CDR2 YYDKDF (reference sequence). This CDR3 is built from 13 residues. V gave up 3 bases and J gave up 3 bases, with 8 bases separating them. Here the CDR3 reads CATSRSRDTEAFF. CDR3 bases: TGTGCCACCAGCAGGTCCAGGGACACTGAAGCTTTCTTT.

The J gene is TRBJ2-7, the V gene TRBV5-1; D possibly corresponds to TRBD1 (6 bases). CDR1 is SGHRS and CDR2 is YFSETQ in the germline V gene. This CDR3 is 16 amino acids long. V shed 1 base and J shed 3 bases, with 17 bases lying between them. As DNA, the CDR3 is TGCGCCAGCAGCTTGAATCATGCAGGGGTCGGCTACGAGCAGTACTTC. It is translated as CASSLNHAGVGYEQYF.

Notes on this clone: Other DNA sequences in the same sample also yield this CDR3. The V and J genes are TRBV9 and TRBJ2-1; no clear D gene. Germline V gene lookup returns CDR1 SGDLS and CDR2 YYNGEE. The CDR3 sequence is 15 residues long. The V and J ends lost 4 bases and 3 bases respectively, with 14 bases between them. The CDR3 here is CASSLRTGDYNEQFF. The CDR3, as DNA: TGTGCCAGCAGCCTTCGGACGGGCGACTACAATGAGCAGTTCTTC. Together with reference TRBV9 and TRBJ2-1, the CDR3 gives the full variable domain: DSGVTQTPKHLITATGQRVTLRCSPRSGDLSVYWYQQSLDQGLQFLIQYYNGEERAKGNILERFSAQQFPDLHSELNLSSLELGDSALYFCASSLRTGDYNEQFFGPGTRLTVL.

In this sample, this clone turned up a few times. The chain employs TRBV7-9 and TRBJ1-2; no clear D. This CDR3 has 13 amino acids. From germline, CDR1 is SEHNR and CDR2 FQNEAQ (reference sequence). V was pared by 5 bases and J by 8 bases, with 15 bases between. Here the CDR3 reads CASSQHILWGYTF. CDR3 nucleotide sequence: TGTGCCAGCAGCCAACATATTCTATGGGGCTACACCTTC.

This clone was counted once. V is TRBV7-2 and J is TRBJ2-1; 7 bases fit TRBD1. The V gene end was trimmed by 1 base and the J gene end by 7 bases; junction bases not matched to a gene: 19. The CDR3 extends over 19 amino acids. CDR1 and CDR2 (germline): SGHTA, FQGNSA. In DNA, the CDR3 is TGTGCCAGCAGCTTAGACCCAACTCCCTCCAGGGGGTTTTGGAATGAGCAGTTCTTC. Encoded protein: CASSLDPTPSRGFWNEQFF.

The rearrangement joins TRBV7-2 to TRBJ2-3; 8 positions agree with TRBD2. The V gene's germline CDR1 is SGHTA and CDR2 FQGNSA. The CDR3 has 18 amino acids. V was pared by 8 bases and J by 6 bases, with 22 bases of the junction left unmatched. In nucleotides, the CDR3 is TGTGCCAGCCGGATTGATGGGGGACCAAGCGGGAGCTGGGATACGCAGTATTTT. Amino acid sequence: CASRIDGGPSGSWDTQYF.

This clone was recorded once. This chain connects TRBV6-1 to TRBJ2-1, with 8 nucleotides matching TRBD2. The CDR3 consists of 13 residues. The J segment lost 9 bases and the V segment lost 5 bases, leaving 6 bases of the junction unmatched. Germline lookup yields CDR1 MNHNS and CDR2 SASEGT. In DNA form, the CDR3 reads TGTGCCAGCAGTCAACTGGGACTAGGTGAGCAGTTCTTC. Translation: CASSQLGLGEQFF.

With respect to this clone: The same CDR3 also results from other DNA sequences found in this sample. This rearrangement joins TRBV4-3 to TRBJ2-3, with D possibly being TRBD1 (5 bases). V was trimmed by 1 base and J by 0 bases, leaving 8 bases between them. Looked up from germline, CDR1 is LGHNA and CDR2 is YSLEER. This CDR3 has 15 residues. The CDR3 coding sequence is TGCGCCAGCAGCCAAGGGACACTAAGCACAGATACGCAGTATTTT. It translates to CASSQGTLSTDTQYF.

V and J are TRBV29-1 and TRBJ2-7, with 10 nucleotides matching TRBD1. Looked up from germline, CDR1 is SQVTM and CDR2 is ANQGSEA. CDR3 length: 14 amino acids. Trimming took 5 bases from V and 5 from J; bases not matched to a gene: 9. The CDR3 loop reads CSVSRGQGTHEQYF. The CDR3 coding sequence is TGCAGCGTTTCCAGGGGACAGGGGACCCACGAGCAGTACTTC.

Notes on this clone: The same CDR3 is also encoded by other DNA sequences in this sample. The rearrangement uses TRBV4-1 and TRBJ2-7, with 7 bases matching TRBD2. Unmatched junction bases numbered 6, after V lost 4 bases and J lost 0 bases. This CDR3 is built from 15 residues. CDR1 and CDR2 from the germline V gene are MGHRA and YSYEKL. CDR3 residues: CASSLTASGSYEQYF. The CDR3 nucleotides read TGCGCCAGCAGCCTGACGGCTAGCGGCTCCTACGAGCAGTACTTC.

This chain connects TRBV6-6 to TRBJ1-6; D is unclear. CDR1 and CDR2 (germline): MNHNY, SVGAGI (reference sequence). The CDR3 extends over 15 amino acids. The V and J ends lost 5 bases and 2 bases respectively, with 10 bases between them. The CDR3 loop reads CASSAGPPYNSPLHF. CDR3 coding DNA: TGTGCCAGCAGTGCGGGCCCTCCCTATAATTCACCCCTCCACTTT.

The CDR3 coding sequence is TGCGCCAGCAGCTTAGAAGGAATAGACTACGAGCAGTACTTC. It encodes CASSLEGIDYEQYF. V gene TRBV5-1 combines with J gene TRBJ2-7; D gene ambiguous. This CDR3 is built from 14 residues. Germline values: CDR1 SGHRS, CDR2 YFSETQ. Trimming took 2 bases from V and 3 from J, leaving 12 bases between them.

This rearrangement joins TRBV5-6 to TRBJ2-3, with a possible D match to TRBD1 (5 bases). Germline V gene lookup returns CDR1 SGHDT and CDR2 YYEEEE. The V gene lost 1 base and the J gene lost 3 bases, with 9 bases spanning the gap. This CDR3 has 14 amino acids. The CDR3 DNA follows: TGTGCCAGCAGCTTGCAGGGTTTAACAGATACGCAGTATTTT. This gives the protein CASSLQGLTDTQYF.